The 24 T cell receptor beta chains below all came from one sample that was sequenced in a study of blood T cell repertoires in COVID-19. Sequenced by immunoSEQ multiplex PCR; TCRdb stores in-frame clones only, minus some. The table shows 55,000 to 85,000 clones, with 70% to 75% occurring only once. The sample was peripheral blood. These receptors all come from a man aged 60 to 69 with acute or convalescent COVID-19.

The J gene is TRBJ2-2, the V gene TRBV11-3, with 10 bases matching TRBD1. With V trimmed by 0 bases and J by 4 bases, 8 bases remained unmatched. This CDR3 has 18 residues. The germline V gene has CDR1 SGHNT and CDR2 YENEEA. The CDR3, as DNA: TGTGCCAGCAGCTTAGAAACCGGGACAGGGGATTCCACCGGGGAGCTGTTTTTT. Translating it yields CASSLETGTGDSTGELFF.

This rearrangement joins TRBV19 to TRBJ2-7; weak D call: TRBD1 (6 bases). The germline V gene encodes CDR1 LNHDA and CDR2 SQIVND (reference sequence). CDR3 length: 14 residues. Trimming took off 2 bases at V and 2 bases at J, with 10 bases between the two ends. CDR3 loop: CASSIKTGPYEQYV. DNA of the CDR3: TGTGCCAGTAGTATAAAGACAGGCCCCTACGAGCAGTACGTC.

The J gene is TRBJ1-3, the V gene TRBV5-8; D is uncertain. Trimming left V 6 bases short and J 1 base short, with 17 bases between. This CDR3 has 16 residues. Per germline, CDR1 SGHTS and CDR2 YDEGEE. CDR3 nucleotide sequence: TGTGCCAGCACCCGGATCCTTGCCAGGTCTGGAAACACCATATATTTT. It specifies CASTRILARSGNTIYF.

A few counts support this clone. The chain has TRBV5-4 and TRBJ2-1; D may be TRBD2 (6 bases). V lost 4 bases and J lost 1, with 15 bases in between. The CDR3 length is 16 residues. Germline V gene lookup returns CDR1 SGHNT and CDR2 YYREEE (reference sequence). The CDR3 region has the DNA TGTGCCAGCAGCCCTCAATCGGGAGATTCCTACAATGAGCAGTTCTTC. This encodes CASSPQSGDSYNEQFF.

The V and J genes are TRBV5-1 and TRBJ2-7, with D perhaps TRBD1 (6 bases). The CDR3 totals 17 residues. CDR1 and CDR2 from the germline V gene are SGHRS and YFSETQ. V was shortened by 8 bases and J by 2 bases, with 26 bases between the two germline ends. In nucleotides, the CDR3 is TGCGCCAGGGTGAGTTTACAGGGCCTCTCCTCCCCCTACGAGCAGTACGTC. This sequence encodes CARVSLQGLSSPYEQYV.

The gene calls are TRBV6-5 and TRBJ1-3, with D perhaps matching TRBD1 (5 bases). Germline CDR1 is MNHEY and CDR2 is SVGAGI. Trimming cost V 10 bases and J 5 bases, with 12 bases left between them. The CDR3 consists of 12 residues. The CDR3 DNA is TGTGCCACTCTGGGGCTTAGAAACACCATATATTTT. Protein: CATLGLRNTIYF.

In nucleotides, the CDR3 is TGCGCCAGCAGCCACGGCCGGGGGACTAGCGGGAGTAGCGCCTACAATGAGCAGTTCTTC. Amino acid sequence: CASSHGRGTSGSSAYNEQFF. The chain couples TRBV4-1 to TRBJ2-1, with 14 bases matching TRBD2. The CDR3 runs 20 residues. Germline trimming cut 3 bases from V and 2 bases from J; bases unmatched to any gene: 12. Germline V gene lookup returns CDR1 MGHRA and CDR2 YSYEKL.

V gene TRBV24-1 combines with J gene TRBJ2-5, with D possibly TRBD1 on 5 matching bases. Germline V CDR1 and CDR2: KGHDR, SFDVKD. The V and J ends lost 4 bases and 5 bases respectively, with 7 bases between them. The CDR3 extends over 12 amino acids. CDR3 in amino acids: CATSDRVETQYF. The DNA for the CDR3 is TGTGCCACCAGTGACAGGGTTGAGACCCAGTACTTC.

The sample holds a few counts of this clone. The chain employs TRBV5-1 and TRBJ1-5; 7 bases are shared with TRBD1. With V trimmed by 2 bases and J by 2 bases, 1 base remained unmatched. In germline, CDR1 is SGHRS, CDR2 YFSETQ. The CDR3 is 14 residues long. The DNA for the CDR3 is TGCGCCAGCAGCTTCCAGGGGGGCAATCAGCCCCAGCATTTT. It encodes CASSFQGGNQPQHF.

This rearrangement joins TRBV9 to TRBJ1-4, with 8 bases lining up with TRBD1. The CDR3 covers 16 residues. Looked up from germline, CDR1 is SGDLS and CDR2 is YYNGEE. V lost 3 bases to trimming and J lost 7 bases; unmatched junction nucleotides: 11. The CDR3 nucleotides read TGTGCCAGCAGCGCCGATCAGGGGGCGGAGGGTGAAAAACTGTTTTTT. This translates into CASSADQGAEGEKLFF.

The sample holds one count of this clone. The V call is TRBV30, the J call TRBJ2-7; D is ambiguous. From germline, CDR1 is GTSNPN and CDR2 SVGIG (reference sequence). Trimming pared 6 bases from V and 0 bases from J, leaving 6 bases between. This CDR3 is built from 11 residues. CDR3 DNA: TGTGCCTGCGCAGGCTCCTACGAGCAGTACTTC. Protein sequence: CACAGSYEQYF.

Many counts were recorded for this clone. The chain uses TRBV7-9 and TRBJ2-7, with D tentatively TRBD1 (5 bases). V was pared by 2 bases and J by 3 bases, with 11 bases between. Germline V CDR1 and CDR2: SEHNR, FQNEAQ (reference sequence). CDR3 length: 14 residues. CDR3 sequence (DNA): TGTGCCAGCAGCTTATCGAGTCAGGGCTACGAGCAGTACTTC. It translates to CASSLSSQGYEQYF.

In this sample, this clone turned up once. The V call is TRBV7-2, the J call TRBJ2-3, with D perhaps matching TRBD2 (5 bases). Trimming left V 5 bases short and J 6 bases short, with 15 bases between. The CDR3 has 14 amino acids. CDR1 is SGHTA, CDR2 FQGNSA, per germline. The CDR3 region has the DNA TGTGCCAGCAGCCAAGACTATGCCCGGGATACGCAGTATTTT. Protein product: CASSQDYARDTQYF.

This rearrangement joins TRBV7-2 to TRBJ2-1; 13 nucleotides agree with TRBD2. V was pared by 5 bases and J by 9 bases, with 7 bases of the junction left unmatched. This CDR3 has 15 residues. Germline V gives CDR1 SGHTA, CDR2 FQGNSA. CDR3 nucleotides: TGTGCCAGCAGCACACGGACTAGCGGGGGTTTTGAGCAGTTCTTC. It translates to CASSTRTSGGFEQFF.

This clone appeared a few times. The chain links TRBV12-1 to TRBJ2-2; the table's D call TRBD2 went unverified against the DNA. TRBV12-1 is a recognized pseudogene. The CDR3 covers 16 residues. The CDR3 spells CASRRSGTTATGELFF. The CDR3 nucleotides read TGTGCCAGCAGACGGAGCGGGACGACGGCCACCGGGGAGCTGTTTTTT.

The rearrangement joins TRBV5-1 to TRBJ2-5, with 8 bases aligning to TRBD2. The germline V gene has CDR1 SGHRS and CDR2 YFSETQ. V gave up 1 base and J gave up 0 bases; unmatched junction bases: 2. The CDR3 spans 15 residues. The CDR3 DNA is TGCGCCAGCAGCTTGACTAGCGGCCACCAAGAGACCCAGTACTTC. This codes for CASSLTSGHQETQYF. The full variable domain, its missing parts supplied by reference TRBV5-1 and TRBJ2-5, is KAGVTQTPRYLIKTRGQQVTLSCSPISGHRSVSWYQQTPGQGLQFLFEYFSETQRNKGNFPGRFSGRQFSNSRSEMNVSTLELGDSALYLCASSLTSGHQETQYFGPGTRLLVL.

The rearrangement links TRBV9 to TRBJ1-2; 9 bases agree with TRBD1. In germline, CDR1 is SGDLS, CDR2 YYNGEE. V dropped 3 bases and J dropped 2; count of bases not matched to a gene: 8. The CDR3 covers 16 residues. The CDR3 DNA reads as TGTGCCAGCAGCGATTACTGGACAGGGGCAAACTATGGCTACACCTTC. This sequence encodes CASSDYWTGANYGYTF.

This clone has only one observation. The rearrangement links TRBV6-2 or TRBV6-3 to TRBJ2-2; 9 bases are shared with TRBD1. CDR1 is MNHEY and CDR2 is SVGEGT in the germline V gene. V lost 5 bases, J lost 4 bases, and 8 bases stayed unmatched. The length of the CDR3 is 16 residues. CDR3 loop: CASSRPGTGPTGELFF. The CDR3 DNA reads TGTGCCAGCAGTCGTCCCGGGACAGGGCCCACCGGGGAGCTGTTTTTT.

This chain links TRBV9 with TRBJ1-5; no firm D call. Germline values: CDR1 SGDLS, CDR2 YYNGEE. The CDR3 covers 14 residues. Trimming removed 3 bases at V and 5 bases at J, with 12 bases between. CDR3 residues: CASSARSIDQPQHF. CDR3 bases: TGTGCCAGCAGCGCCCGTTCTATAGATCAGCCCCAGCATTTT.

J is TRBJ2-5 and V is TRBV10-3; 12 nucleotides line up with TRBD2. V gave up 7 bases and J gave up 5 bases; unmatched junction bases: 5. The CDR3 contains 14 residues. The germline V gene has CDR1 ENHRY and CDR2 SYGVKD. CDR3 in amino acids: CAIMASGRGETQYF. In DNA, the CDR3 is TGTGCCATCATGGCTAGCGGGAGGGGGGAGACCCAGTACTTC.

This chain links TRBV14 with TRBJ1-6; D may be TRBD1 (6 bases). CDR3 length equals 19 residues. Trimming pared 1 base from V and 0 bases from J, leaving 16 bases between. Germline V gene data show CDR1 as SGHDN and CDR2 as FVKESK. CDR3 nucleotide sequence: TGTGCCAGCAGCCAAGTTTTCGGGACAAAGAGCTCCTATAATTCACCCCTCCACTTT. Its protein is CASSQVFGTKSSYNSPLHF. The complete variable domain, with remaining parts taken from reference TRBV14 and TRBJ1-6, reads EAGVTQFPSHSVIEKGQTVTLRCDPISGHDNLYWYRRVMGKEIKFLLHFVKESKQDESGMPNNRFLAERTGGTYSTLKVQPAELEDSGVYFCASSQVFGTKSSYNSPLHFGNGTRLTVT.

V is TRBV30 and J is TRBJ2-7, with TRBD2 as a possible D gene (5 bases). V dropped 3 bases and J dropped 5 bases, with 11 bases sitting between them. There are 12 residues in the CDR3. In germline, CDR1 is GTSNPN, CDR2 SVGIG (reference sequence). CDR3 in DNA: TGTGCCTGGAGCACGGGGAGCCACGAGCAGTACGTC. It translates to CAWSTGSHEQYV.

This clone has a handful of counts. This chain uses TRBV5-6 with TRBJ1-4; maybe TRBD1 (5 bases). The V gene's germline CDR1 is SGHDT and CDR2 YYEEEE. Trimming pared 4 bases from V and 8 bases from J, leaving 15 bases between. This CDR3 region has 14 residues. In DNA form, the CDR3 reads TGTGCCAGCAGCCATCAGGGTGTCAAGGAAAAACTGTTTTTT. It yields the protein CASSHQGVKEKLFF.

CDR3: CAIATGGNEKLFF. The CDR3 DNA is TGTGCCATCGCGACAGGGGGGAATGAAAAACTGTTTTTT. The rearrangement links TRBV12-3 or TRBV12-4 to TRBJ1-4; 9 bases match TRBD1. With 10 bases clipped from V and 5 bases from J, the junction kept 5 bases outside the gene matches. The CDR3 totals 13 residues.